This T cell receptor (beta chain) was identified during a study of beta chain features in type 1 diabetes. This CDR3 is 14 amino acids long. The germline V and J ends were trimmed by 0 bases and 8 bases, with 13 bases remaining between them. Per germline, CDR1 MNHNY and CDR2 SVGAGI (reference sequence). Sequenced material consisted of expressed TCRB transcripts (all of the isolated RNA was reverse transcribed). Assay used: immunoSEQ multiplex PCR; TCRdb lists only in-frame clones, some missing. The sample lists under 950,000 clones, roughly a sixth occurring once. The sequencing sample was made of naive CD4+ T cells from blood. This chain uses TRBV6-6 with TRBJ1-2, with D perhaps matching TRBD1 (5 bases). The sequence was obtained from a woman between 18 and 30 years old in good health. The CDR3 sequence: CASSYSNPGYGYTF. The CDR3 DNA reads as TGTGCCAGCAGTTACTCAAACCCAGGGTACGGCTACACCTTC.